This T cell receptor beta chain stems from a study of cytotoxic CD8 clonotypes in ibrutinib-treated CLL. Across the study: The taking of response samples occurred after a median about 13 months of treatment, with a range of 6 to 36.

This table comes from immunoSEQ multiplex PCR, and its TCRdb copy is limited to in-frame clones, with some not included. The sample includes roughly 220,000 clones, around 70% of them seen just once. V was clipped by 3 bases and J by 6 bases, with 10 bases between them. The V gene's germline CDR1 is LNHNV and CDR2 YYDKDF (reference sequence). This CDR3 has 13 residues. V usage is TRBV15 and J usage is TRBJ2-3; D is unresolved. The sample in question was PBMCs, obtained after 12 months of ibrutinib treatment. The sequence came from a human donor with chronic lymphocytic leukemia. The CDR3 DNA follows: TGTGCCACCAGCAGTATCGCGACGGATACGCAGTATTTT. The encoded protein is CATSSIATDTQYF.